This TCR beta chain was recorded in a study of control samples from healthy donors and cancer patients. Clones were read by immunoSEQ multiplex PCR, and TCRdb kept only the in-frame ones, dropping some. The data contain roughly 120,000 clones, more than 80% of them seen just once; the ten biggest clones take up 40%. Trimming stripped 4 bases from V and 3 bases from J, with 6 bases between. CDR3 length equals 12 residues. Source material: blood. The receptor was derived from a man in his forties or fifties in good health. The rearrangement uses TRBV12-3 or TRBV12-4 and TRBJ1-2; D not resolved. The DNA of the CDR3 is TGTGCCAGCAGTTCGGGTTACTATGGCTACACCTTC. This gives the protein CASSSGYYGYTF.